The T cell receptor beta chain described here comes from a study of shared clonotypes between healthy human individuals. This table comes from immunoSEQ multiplex PCR, and its TCRdb copy is limited to in-frame clones, with some not included. The sample consists of fewer than 850,000 clones, 55% to 75% of them appearing once. This clone was seen only a few times. CD45RA+ naive and CD45RA-negative memory subsets were separated from CD4+ cells. The CDR3 extends over 16 amino acids. The V end lost 3 bases, the J end lost 0 bases, and 11 bases lay between the germline ends. CDR1 is LNHDA, CDR2 SQIVND, per germline (reference sequence).

This sequence originates from a woman under 40 in good health. The chain is built from TRBV19 and TRBJ1-4; D not resolved. The specimen was memory CD4+ T cells sorted from blood. Indicated subset: CD45RA-negative fraction. This CDR3 reads CASSMDGDATNEKLFF. The CDR3 DNA is TGTGCCAGTAGTATGGACGGGGATGCAACTAATGAAAAACTGTTTTTT.